This passage covers 3 T cell receptor beta chains from one sample sequenced in a study of neoadjuvant anti-PD-1 for oral cavity cancer (dated by TCRdb to the early 2020s). Library generation was performed with the immunoSEQ multiplex PCR assay. This immuneACCESS table, as held by TCRdb, lists in-frame sequences with V and J called but not all clones. Of the missing ones, under half trace to an unresolved V gene in checked studies; the others have no known cause. Present in this sample are roughly 14,000 clones, about two thirds of which were seen just once. The ten largest clones represent approximately 3.1% of the sample. What this sample's time point label stands for: before neoadjuvant nivolumab. Here the sequenced sample was PBMCs, taken before nivolumab (anti-PD-1) treatment. Source of these receptors: a person aged 35-79 years with oral cavity squamous cell carcinoma.

CDR3: CASSLGGGKYEQYF. As DNA, the CDR3 is TGTGCCAGCAGCTTAGGTGGGGGGAAATACGAGCAGTACTTC. The chain is built from TRBV11-2 and TRBJ2-7; maybe TRBD2 (6 bases). Trimming took off 1 base at V and 4 bases at J, with 11 bases between the two ends. CDR3 length: 14 residues. Germline-derived CDR1 and CDR2 are SGHAT and FQNNGV.

V gene TRBV6-1 combines with J gene TRBJ2-5; D is tentatively TRBD1 or TRBD2 (5 bases each). The V gene's germline CDR1 is MNHNS and CDR2 SASEGT. V was clipped by 4 bases and J by 7 bases, with 19 bases between them. CDR3 length: 15 residues. The chain's CDR3 is CASSGGTAIRGTQYF. The DNA for the CDR3 is TGTGCCAGCAGTGGGGGGACGGCGATTAGGGGGACCCAGTACTTC.

The chain joins TRBV11-2 to TRBJ1-1, with D perhaps matching TRBD1 (5 bases). Germline loops: CDR1 SGHAT, CDR2 FQNNGV. The CDR3 has 16 amino acids. Trimming took 5 bases from V and 0 from J, leaving 16 bases between them. The CDR3 reads CASSQPGRALNTEAFF. Written as DNA, the CDR3 is TGTGCCAGCAGCCAGCCGGGACGCGCTCTGAACACTGAAGCTTTCTTT.